This entry lists 15 T cell receptor beta chains sequenced from one sample in a study of T cell repertoires in cytomegalovirus infection. MiXCR, applied by TCRdb to the reads, yields one record per CDR3 protein. Of 200,000 to 300,000 distinct CDR3 sequences listed, more than 9% are singletons. The sample was PBMCs. These receptors were obtained from a human donor in good health (CMV status not recorded). Some clones in this sample may be carry-over from other donors' samples.

This clonotype was recorded many times. This chain links TRBV28 with TRBJ1-1; TRBD1 agrees at 8 bases. CDR3 length equals 14 residues. V trimming: 2 bases; J trimming: 4 bases; junction bases outside the gene matches: 3. The germline V gene has CDR1 MDHEN and CDR2 SYDVKM. For the CDR3, the DNA is TGTGCCAGCAGTTTAGGGGACAGGAGCACTGAAGCTTTCTTT. It is translated as CASSLGDRSTEAFF.

This clonotype came up many times. J is TRBJ2-5 and V is TRBV7-2, with a tentative D call TRBD1 (6 bases). The germline CDR1 and CDR2 sequences are SGHTA and FQGNSA. CDR3 length: 14 residues. The V end was cut by 5 bases, the J end by 5 bases, with 15 bases between. The CDR3 DNA reads TGTGCCAGCAGCCTGACAGGAGGTGGTGAGACCCAGTACTTC. This gives the protein CASSLTGGGETQYF.

The table lists this clonotype with many counts. V and J are TRBV19 and TRBJ1-5; TRBD1 agrees at 10 bases. Germline CDR1 is LNHDA and CDR2 is SQIVND (reference sequence). CDR3 size: 14 residues. Trimming at V came to 8 bases and at J to 3 bases, leaving 4 bases not matched to a gene. The CDR3 nucleotides read TGTGCCAGTTCCGGGACAGGGGACAATCAGCCCCAGCATTTT. Encoded protein: CASSGTGDNQPQHF.

This clonotype was counted many times. The V gene is TRBV7-2, the J gene TRBJ1-5; D not resolved. V was trimmed by 5 bases and J by 9 bases, leaving 14 bases between them. Germline V lookup: CDR1 SGHTA, CDR2 FQGNSA. The CDR3 runs 13 residues. The CDR3 sequence is CASSPSVPGPQHF. The CDR3, as DNA: TGTGCCAGCAGCCCCTCAGTCCCCGGGCCCCAGCATTTT.

Concerning this clonotype itself: This sequence may be a read error, since a much larger clone differs from it by one base. The V and J genes are TRBV6-2 or TRBV6-3 and TRBJ2-1; D is unresolved. Germline V gene data show CDR1 as MNHEY and CDR2 as SVGEGT. The CDR3 is 14 residues long. The DNA for the CDR3 is TGTGCCCGCAGTTACGGTGGCCCGCCGGCTGAGCAGTTCTTC. This codes for CARSYGGPPAEQFF.

CDR3 DNA sequence: TGTGCCACGGATAGCGGGGGCACCGGGGAGCTGTTTTTT. Translation: CATDSGGTGELFF. V and J are TRBV6-2 or TRBV6-3 and TRBJ2-2, with 9 positions matching TRBD2. J was trimmed by 4 bases and V by 10 bases; bases with no gene match: 4. CDR3 length: 13 residues. Germline lookup yields CDR1 MNHEY and CDR2 SVGEGT.

This clonotype was picked up many times. The chain links TRBV28 to TRBJ2-1, with D possibly being TRBD1 (5 bases). The CDR3 is 15 amino acids. Germline V gene sequence: CDR1 MDHEN, CDR2 SYDVKM. V gave up 6 bases and J gave up 0 bases, with 12 bases separating them. The CDR3 bases are TGTGCCAGCAGACGGACACTCAGCTCCTACAATGAGCAGTTCTTC. Amino acid sequence: CASRRTLSSYNEQFF.

This clonotype was observed many times. The rearrangement links TRBV27 to TRBJ2-7; D remains ambiguous. The CDR3 is made up of 14 amino acids. CDR1 MNHEY and CDR2 SMNVEV come from the germline V gene (reference sequence). V was shortened by 5 bases and J by 2 bases, with 13 bases between the two germline ends. CDR3 in amino acids: CASSPYITAYEQYF. Written as DNA, the CDR3 is TGTGCCAGCAGTCCTTATATCACAGCCTACGAGCAGTACTTC.

There are a few counts of this clonotype. The CDR3 coding sequence is TGTGCCAGCAGCTTTGCGGCGGGGCAAAACTACAATGAGCAGTTCTTC. As protein: CASSFAAGQNYNEQFF. The rearrangement joins TRBV11-2 to TRBJ2-1, with D possibly TRBD2 on 6 matching bases. Trimming cost V 3 bases and J 3 bases, with 15 bases left between them. The germline gives CDR1 SGHAT, CDR2 FQNNGV. This CDR3 contains 16 residues.

Ten or more counts support this clonotype. The CDR3 DNA follows: TGTGCCAGTAGTGCGACAGGGGCCGGGACTGAAGCTTTCTTT. Amino acid sequence: CASSATGAGTEAFF. The chain joins TRBV19 to TRBJ1-1; 8 nucleotides align to TRBD1. This CDR3 is 14 amino acids long. CDR1 and CDR2 from the germline V gene are LNHDA and SQIVND (reference sequence). V shed 5 bases and J 5 bases; nucleotides not matched to a gene: 7. The variable domain in full, with the rest retrieved from reference TRBV19 and TRBJ1-1, is DGGITQSPKYLFRKEGQNVTLSCEQNLNHDAMYWYRQDPGQGLRLIYYSQIVNDFQKGDIAEGYSVSREKKESFPLTVTSAQKNPTAFYLCASSATGAGTEAFFGQGTRLTVV.

The chain couples TRBV14 to TRBJ1-1, with TRBD1 matching over 9 bases. The junction had 5 bases not matched to a gene; V was cut back by 3 bases and J by 6 bases. The CDR3 spans 14 residues. Germline assignment: CDR1 SGHDN and CDR2 FVKESK. CDR3 DNA sequence: TGTGCCAGCAGCCACAGTGGGACAGGGCCTGAAGCTTTCTTT. This translates into CASSHSGTGPEAFF.

This clonotype was recorded at least ten times. The V and J genes are TRBV6-1 and TRBJ2-1, with no clear D. V was shortened by 5 bases and J by 0 bases, with 14 bases between the two germline ends. This CDR3 has 16 residues. Germline loops: CDR1 MNHNS, CDR2 SASEGT. CDR3 sequence reads: CASSPRKRSSYNEQFF. DNA of the CDR3: TGTGCCAGCAGTCCCCGAAAGCGCAGCTCCTACAATGAGCAGTTCTTC.

This clonotype has a count of ten or more. This chain joins TRBV12-3 or TRBV12-4 and TRBJ2-7; D is unclear. The CDR3 is made up of 14 amino acids. V dropped 3 bases and J dropped 2 bases, with 11 bases sitting between them. CDR3 protein: CASSLGLSTYEQYF. Here the CDR3 DNA reads TGTGCCAGCAGTTTGGGCCTGTCTACCTACGAGCAGTACTTC.

This clonotype came up many times. This chain links TRBV29-1 with TRBJ2-7; D possibly uses TRBD1 or TRBD2 (5 bases each). Germline V CDR1 and CDR2: SQVTM, ANQGSEA. V gave up 4 bases and J gave up 1 base, with 8 bases separating them. The CDR3 length is 12 residues. In DNA form, the CDR3 reads TGCAGCGTTGCTGGGGGATCCTACGAGCAGTACTTC. Protein: CSVAGGSYEQYF.

This sequence joins TRBV15 and TRBJ2-7, with TRBD1 matching over 7 bases. CDR1 LNHNV and CDR2 YYDKDF come from the germline V gene (reference sequence). The length of the CDR3 is 14 residues. Trimming removed 0 bases from V and 3 bases from J; junction bases left unmatched: 2. The DNA for the CDR3 is TGTGCCACCAGCAGAGATTGGGACAGCTACGAGCAGTACTTC. This codes for CATSRDWDSYEQYF.